The 8 T cell receptor beta chains in this list originate from one sample, sequenced in a study of T cell responses to AZD1222 COVID-19 vaccine. The method was immunoSEQ multiplex PCR; TCRdb's version includes in-frame clones alone and lacks a portion of them. This sample has around 75,000 clones; roughly 85% occur once, and the top ten carry 10% to 15%. The starting material was peripheral blood, obtained on day 0 of AZD1222 vaccination. These receptors were obtained from an adult in good health.

The chain uses TRBV7-2 and TRBJ2-2, with TRBD1 identical over 10 bases. The germline gives CDR1 SGHTA, CDR2 FQGNSA. This CDR3 contains 16 residues. The J segment lost 7 bases and the V segment lost 4 bases, leaving 9 bases of the junction unmatched. CDR3 residues: CASSYQPGQGRGELFF. In nucleotides, the CDR3 is TGTGCCAGCAGCTATCAACCGGGACAGGGGCGCGGGGAGCTGTTTTTT.

The chain joins TRBV6-5 to TRBJ1-6; a possible D gene is TRBD1 (5 bases). This CDR3 has 13 residues. Germline V gene lookup returns CDR1 MNHEY and CDR2 SVGAGI. Trimming removed 7 bases at V and 12 bases at J, with 16 bases between. CDR3 coding DNA: TGTGCCAGCATGCCGGGGGGGTGGATACCCCTCCACTTT. It specifies CASMPGGWIPLHF.

CDR3 sequence reads: CASSPDGITGELFF. DNA for the CDR3: TGTGCCAGCAGCCCGGACGGCATAACCGGGGAGCTGTTTTTT. The chain joins TRBV5-6 to TRBJ2-2; D unresolved. V lost 4 bases, J lost 5 bases, and 12 bases lay in between. The CDR3 sequence is 14 residues long. Germline CDR1 and CDR2: SGHDT and YYEEEE.

This clone came up once. The CDR3 DNA reads as TGTGCCATCAGTGATCAAGGTAACTATGGCTACACCTTC. It is translated as CAISDQGNYGYTF. J is TRBJ1-2 and V is TRBV10-3; no clear D gene. The CDR3 contains 13 residues. The germline CDR1 and CDR2 sequences are ENHRY and SYGVKD. The germline V and J ends were trimmed by 3 bases and 1 base, with 6 bases remaining between them.

Here the CDR3 reads CASSPGYGGAAEQYF. The DNA for the CDR3 is TGTGCCAGCAGCCCCGGATACGGGGGGGCTGCCGAGCAGTACTTC. The genes are TRBV7-9 and TRBJ2-7, with TRBD2 matching 8 bases. This CDR3 spans 15 amino acids. The germline CDR1 and CDR2 sequences are SEHNR and FQNEAQ (reference sequence). Trimming took 5 bases from V and 6 from J; bases not matched to a gene: 12.

The chain joins TRBV18 to TRBJ1-1; D not resolved. This CDR3 is 15 amino acids long. Trimming shortened V by 1 base and J by 3 bases, and 12 bases separated the two germline ends. Germline CDR1 KGHSH, CDR2 LQKENI. CDR3 DNA sequence: TGTGCCAGCTCACCACAGGGATTTTTGGACACTGAAGCTTTCTTT. Its protein product is CASSPQGFLDTEAFF.

V gene TRBV6-1 combines with J gene TRBJ1-1; tentative D call: TRBD1 (5 bases). This CDR3 has 13 residues. CDR1 is MNHNS, CDR2 SASEGT, per germline. V was shortened by 3 bases and J by 3 bases, with 8 bases between the two germline ends. CDR3 loop: CASSDRAHTEAFF. CDR3 coding DNA: TGTGCCAGCAGTGACAGGGCACACACTGAAGCTTTCTTT.

The chain links TRBV10-3 to TRBJ1-1; D gene uncertain. The germline V and J ends were trimmed by 6 bases and 6 bases, with 17 bases remaining between them. The CDR3 loop spans 14 amino acids. CDR1 and CDR2 (germline): ENHRY, SYGVKD. CDR3 in amino acids: CAISQSGNGAEAFF. As DNA, the CDR3 is TGTGCCATCAGCCAGTCAGGTAATGGAGCTGAAGCTTTCTTT.